This TCR beta chain was observed in a study of cytomegalovirus exposure and HLA in healthy donors. At the level of the study: About 85 million unique TCRs from HLA-typed donors were held in an early release of data. Study results and limitations: A later analysis found common viral pathogens apparently linked to several of the most significant clusters.

This CDR3 is built from 13 residues. V was shortened by 3 bases and J by 5 bases, with 12 bases between the two germline ends. Looked up from germline, CDR1 is SGHRS and CDR2 is YFSETQ. PCR used 60 Vbeta primers and 13 Jbeta primers. Per the original data handling: The authors later counted 70 million to 80 million unique TCR beta chains, roughly 10 million of them shared. Produced via immunoSEQ multiplex PCR; TCRdb's table is partial and in-frame only. For V, J and clone size, that table is used; D and trimming come from the DNA. The sample shows around 200,000 clones, approximately 84% of them seen only once. Concerning this clone: Its antigen is not identified.

Sequencing was carried out using PBMCs. The TCR originated in a woman between 40 and 55 years old in good health and CMV-seronegative. This chain connects TRBV5-1 to TRBJ2-7; D is uncertain. CDR3 residues: CASSSPGFDEQYF. The DNA of the CDR3 is TGCGCCAGCAGCTCCCCCGGTTTTGACGAGCAGTACTTC. Drawing the rest from reference TRBV5-1 and TRBJ2-7, the complete variable domain is KAGVTQTPRYLIKTRGQQVTLSCSPISGHRSVSWYQQTPGQGLQFLFEYFSETQRNKGNFPGRFSGRQFSNSRSEMNVSTLELGDSALYLCASSSPGFDEQYFGPGTRLTVT.